This TCR beta chain is drawn from a study of T cells in Graves' hyperthyroidism and ophthalmopathy. Findings of the study overall: Researchers found most expanded thyroid clonotypes above 0.001 in blood as well. A model of 13 V-J pairs discriminated ophthalmopathy from stable hyperthyroidism.

Germline CDR1 SGHAT, CDR2 FQNNGV. The V end was cut by 3 bases, the J end by 5 bases, with 19 bases between. This CDR3 is built from 16 residues. It was RNA transcripts that yielded the amplified TCR beta CDR3 regions. RT-PCR in the first round (using the HTBI primer set) targeted the TCR CDR3. TCRdb called the multiplex PCR reads again in MiXCR, with one record for every CDR3 protein. The sample consists of about 710,000 distinct CDR3 sequences, around 15% of them appearing once. The study defined stable Graves' hyperthyroidism as no ophthalmopathy progression within 18 months. Orbital computed tomography, thyroid ultrasound, serum thyroxine and TRAb, and clinical symptoms together informed the diagnoses. Details on this clonotype: Its antigen is currently unknown.

Sequencing was done on a sample of blood. The rearrangement uses TRBV11-2 and TRBJ2-5, with D tentatively TRBD1 (6 bases). The TCR comes from a man aged 18 to 29 with Graves' hyperthyroidism. The CDR3 DNA is TGTGCCAGCAGCTTGGCCCTGTCAGGGGTTGTGGAGACCCAGTACTTC. This gives the protein CASSLALSGVVETQYF.